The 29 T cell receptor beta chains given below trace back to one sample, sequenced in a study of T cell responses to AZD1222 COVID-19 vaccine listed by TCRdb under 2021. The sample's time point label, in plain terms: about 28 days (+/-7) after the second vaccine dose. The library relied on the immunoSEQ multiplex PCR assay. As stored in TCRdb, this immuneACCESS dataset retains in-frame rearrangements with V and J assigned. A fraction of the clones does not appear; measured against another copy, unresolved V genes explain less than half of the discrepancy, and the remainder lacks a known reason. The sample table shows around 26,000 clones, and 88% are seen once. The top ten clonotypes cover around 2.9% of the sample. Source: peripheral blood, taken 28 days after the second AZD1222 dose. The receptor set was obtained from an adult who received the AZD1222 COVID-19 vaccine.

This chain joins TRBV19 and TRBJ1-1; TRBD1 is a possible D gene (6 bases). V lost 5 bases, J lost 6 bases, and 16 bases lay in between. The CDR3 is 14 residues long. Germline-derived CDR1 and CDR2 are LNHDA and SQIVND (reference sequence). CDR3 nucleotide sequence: TGTGCCAGTAGTGTCAACAGGGACGTATCTGAAGCTTTCTTT. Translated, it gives CASSVNRDVSEAFF.

The CDR3 spells CASSRDWSSYEQYF. In DNA form, the CDR3 reads TGTGCCAGCAGCCGGGACTGGAGCTCCTACGAGCAGTACTTC. The rearrangement uses TRBV7-9 and TRBJ2-7; maybe TRBD2 (6 bases). Germline V lookup: CDR1 SEHNR, CDR2 FQNEAQ (reference sequence). Trimming stripped 5 bases from V and 0 bases from J, with 11 bases between. The CDR3 has 14 amino acids. The complete variable domain, with remaining parts taken from reference TRBV7-9 and TRBJ2-7, reads DTGVSQNPRHKITKRGQNVTFRCDPISEHNRLYWYRQTLGQGPEFLTYFQNEAQLEKSRLLSDRFSAERPKGSFSTLEIQRTEQGDSAMYLCASSRDWSSYEQYFGPGTRLTVT.

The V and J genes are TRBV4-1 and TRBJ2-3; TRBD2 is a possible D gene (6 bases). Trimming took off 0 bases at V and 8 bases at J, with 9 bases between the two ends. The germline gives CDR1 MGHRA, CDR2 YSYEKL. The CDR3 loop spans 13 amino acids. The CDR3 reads CASSQEGGGTQYF. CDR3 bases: TGCGCCAGCAGCCAAGAGGGAGGAGGTACGCAGTATTTT.

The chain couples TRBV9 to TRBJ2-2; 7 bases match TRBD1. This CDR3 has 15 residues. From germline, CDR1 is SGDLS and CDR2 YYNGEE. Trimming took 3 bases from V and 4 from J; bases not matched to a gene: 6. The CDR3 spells CASSARGQSTGELFF. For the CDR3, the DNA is TGTGCCAGCAGCGCGAGGGGACAGTCCACCGGGGAGCTGTTTTTT.

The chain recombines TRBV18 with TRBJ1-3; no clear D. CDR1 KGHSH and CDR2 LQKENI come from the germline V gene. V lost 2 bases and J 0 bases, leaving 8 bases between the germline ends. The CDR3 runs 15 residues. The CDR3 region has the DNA TGTGCCAGCTCACCAGGGCTGTCCTCTGGAAACACCATATATTTT. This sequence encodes CASSPGLSSGNTIYF. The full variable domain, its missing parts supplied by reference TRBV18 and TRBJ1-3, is NAGVMQNPRHLVRRRGQEARLRCSPMKGHSHVYWYRQLPEEGLKFMVYLQKENIIDESGMPKERFSAEFPKEGPSILRIQQVVRGDSAAYFCASSPGLSSGNTIYFGEGSWLTVV.

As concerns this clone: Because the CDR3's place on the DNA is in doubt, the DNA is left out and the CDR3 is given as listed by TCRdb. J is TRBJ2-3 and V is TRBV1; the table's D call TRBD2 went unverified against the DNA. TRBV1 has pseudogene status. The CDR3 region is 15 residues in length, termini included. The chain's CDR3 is CTSSQVAVGTDTQYF.

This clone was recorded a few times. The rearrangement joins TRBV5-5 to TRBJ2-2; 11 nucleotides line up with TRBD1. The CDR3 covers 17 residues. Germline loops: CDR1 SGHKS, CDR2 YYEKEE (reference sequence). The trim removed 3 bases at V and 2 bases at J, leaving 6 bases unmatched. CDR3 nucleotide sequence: TGTGCCAGCAGCTGGGGACAGGGGGGATCCAACACCGGGGAGCTGTTTTTT. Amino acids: CASSWGQGGSNTGELFF.

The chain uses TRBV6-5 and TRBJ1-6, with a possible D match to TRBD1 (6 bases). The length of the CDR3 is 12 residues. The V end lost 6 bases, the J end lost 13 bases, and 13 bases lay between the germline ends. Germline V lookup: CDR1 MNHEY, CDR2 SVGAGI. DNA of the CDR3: TGTGCCAGCAGGCAGGGGAAGCGTCCCCTCCACTTT. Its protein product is CASRQGKRPLHF.

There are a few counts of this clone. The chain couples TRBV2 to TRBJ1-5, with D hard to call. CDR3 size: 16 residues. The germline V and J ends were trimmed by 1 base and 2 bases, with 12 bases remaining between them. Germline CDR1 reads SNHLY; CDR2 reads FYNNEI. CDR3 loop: CASSEEAGVGNQPQHF. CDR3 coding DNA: TGTGCCAGCAGTGAAGAGGCTGGTGTTGGCAATCAGCCCCAGCATTTT.

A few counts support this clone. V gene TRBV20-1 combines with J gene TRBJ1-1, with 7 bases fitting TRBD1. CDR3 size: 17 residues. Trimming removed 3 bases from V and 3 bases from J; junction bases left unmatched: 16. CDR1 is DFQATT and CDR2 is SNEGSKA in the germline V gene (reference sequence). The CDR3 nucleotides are TGCAGTGCTAGTGTTCGGGGAGGGGGCGCTGGGGACACTGAAGCTTTCTTT. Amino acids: CSASVRGGGAGDTEAFF.

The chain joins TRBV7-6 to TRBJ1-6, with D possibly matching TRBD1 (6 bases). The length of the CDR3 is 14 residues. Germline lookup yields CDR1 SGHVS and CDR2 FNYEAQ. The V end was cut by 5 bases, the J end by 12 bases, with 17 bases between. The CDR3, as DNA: TGTGCCAGCAGCGCCACAGGGTCGGGGAGACCCCTCCACTTT. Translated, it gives CASSATGSGRPLHF.

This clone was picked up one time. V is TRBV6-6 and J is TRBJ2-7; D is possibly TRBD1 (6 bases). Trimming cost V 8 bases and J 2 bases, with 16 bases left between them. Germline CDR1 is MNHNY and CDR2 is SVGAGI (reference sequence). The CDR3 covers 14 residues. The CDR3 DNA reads TGTGCCAGCGTTAAGGGGGACACCACCTACGAGCAGTACTTC. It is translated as CASVKGDTTYEQYF.

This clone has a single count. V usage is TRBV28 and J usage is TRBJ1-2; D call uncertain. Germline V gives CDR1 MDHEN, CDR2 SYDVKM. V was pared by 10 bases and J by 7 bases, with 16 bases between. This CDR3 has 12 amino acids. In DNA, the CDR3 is TGTGCCACGAACACCCTTGCTCTTGGCTACACCTTC. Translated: CATNTLALGYTF.

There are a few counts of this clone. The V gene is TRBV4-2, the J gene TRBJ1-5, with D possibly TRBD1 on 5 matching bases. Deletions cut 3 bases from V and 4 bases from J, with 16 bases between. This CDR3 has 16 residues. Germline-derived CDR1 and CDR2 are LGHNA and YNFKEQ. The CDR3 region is CASSQITGAYNQPQHF. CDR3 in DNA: TGTGCCAGCAGCCAGATAACCGGGGCTTATAATCAGCCCCAGCATTTT.

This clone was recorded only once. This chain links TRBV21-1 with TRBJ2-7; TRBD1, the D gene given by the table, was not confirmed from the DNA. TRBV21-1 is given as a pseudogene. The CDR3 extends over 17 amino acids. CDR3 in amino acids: CASTPHLGQGRTYEQYF. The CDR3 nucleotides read TGTGCCAGCACCCCTCATCTGGGACAGGGGCGTACCTACGAGCAGTACTTC.

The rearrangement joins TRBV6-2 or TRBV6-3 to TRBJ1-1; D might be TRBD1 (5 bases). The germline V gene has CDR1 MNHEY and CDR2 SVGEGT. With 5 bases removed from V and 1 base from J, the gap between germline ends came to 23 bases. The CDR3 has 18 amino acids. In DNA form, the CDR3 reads TGTGCCAGCAGTGCACGGTCAACTCGCGGGGCAACGAACACTGAAGCTTTCTTT. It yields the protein CASSARSTRGATNTEAFF.

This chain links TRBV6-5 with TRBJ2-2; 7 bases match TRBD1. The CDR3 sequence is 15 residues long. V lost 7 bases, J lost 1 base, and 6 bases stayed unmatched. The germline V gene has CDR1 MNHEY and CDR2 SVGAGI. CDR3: CASIRRTGNTGELFF. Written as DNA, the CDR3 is TGTGCCAGCATAAGGCGGACAGGGAACACCGGGGAGCTGTTTTTT.

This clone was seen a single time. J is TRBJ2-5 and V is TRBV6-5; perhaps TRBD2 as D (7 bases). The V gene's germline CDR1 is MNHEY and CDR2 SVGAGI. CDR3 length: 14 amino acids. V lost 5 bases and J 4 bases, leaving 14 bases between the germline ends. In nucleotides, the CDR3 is TGTGCCAGCAGTCCCCGGGGGGCCCGAGAGACCCAGTACTTC. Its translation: CASSPRGARETQYF.

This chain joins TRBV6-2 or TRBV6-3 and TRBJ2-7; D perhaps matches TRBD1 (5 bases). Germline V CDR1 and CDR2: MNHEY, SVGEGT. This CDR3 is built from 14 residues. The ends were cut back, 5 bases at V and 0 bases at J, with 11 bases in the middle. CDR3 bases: TGTGCCAGCAGTACCCCGACAGTCTCCTACGAGCAGTACTTC. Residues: CASSTPTVSYEQYF.

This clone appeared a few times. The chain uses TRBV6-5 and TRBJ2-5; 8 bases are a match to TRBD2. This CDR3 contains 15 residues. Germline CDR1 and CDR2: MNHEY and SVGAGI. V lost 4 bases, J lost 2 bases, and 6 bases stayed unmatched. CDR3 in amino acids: CASSFTGGMQETQYF. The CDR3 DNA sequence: TGTGCCAGCAGTTTCACGGGGGGGATGCAAGAGACCCAGTACTTC.

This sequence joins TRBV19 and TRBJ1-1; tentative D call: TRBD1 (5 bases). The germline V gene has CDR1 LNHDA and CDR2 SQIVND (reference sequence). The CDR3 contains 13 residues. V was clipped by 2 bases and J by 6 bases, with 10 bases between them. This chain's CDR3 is CASSIQGSAEAFF. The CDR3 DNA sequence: TGTGCCAGTAGTATACAGGGTAGCGCTGAAGCTTTCTTT. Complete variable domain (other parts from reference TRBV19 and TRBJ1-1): DGGITQSPKYLFRKEGQNVTLSCEQNLNHDAMYWYRQDPGQGLRLIYYSQIVNDFQKGDIAEGYSVSREKKESFPLTVTSAQKNPTAFYLCASSIQGSAEAFFGQGTRLTVV.

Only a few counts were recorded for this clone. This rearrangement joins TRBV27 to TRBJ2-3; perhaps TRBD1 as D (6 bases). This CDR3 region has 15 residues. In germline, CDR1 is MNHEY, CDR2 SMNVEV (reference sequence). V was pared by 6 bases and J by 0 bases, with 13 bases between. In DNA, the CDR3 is TGTGCCAGCAGACAGGGTAAAACTAGCACAGATACGCAGTATTTT. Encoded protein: CASRQGKTSTDTQYF.

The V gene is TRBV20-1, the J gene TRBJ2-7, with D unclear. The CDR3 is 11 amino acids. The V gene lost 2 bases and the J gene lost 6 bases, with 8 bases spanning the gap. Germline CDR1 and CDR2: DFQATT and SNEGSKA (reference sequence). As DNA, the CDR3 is TGCAGTGCTAGATACACCTCCGAGCAGTACTTC. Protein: CSARYTSEQYF.

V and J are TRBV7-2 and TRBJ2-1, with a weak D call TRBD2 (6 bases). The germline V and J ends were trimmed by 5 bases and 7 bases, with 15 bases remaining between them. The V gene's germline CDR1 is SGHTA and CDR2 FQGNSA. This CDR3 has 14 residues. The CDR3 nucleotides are TGTGCCAGCAGCCTTGAGACTAGGAGGAATGAGCAGTTCTTC. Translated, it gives CASSLETRRNEQFF.

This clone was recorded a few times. Here the CDR3 reads CASSLQGGWEKLFF. CDR3 coding DNA: TGCGCCAGCAGCTTACAGGGAGGATGGGAAAAACTGTTTTTT. This chain joins TRBV5-1 and TRBJ1-4; maybe TRBD1 (6 bases). V lost 2 bases, J lost 8 bases, and 13 bases lay in between. Germline loops: CDR1 SGHRS, CDR2 YFSETQ. CDR3 length: 14 residues.

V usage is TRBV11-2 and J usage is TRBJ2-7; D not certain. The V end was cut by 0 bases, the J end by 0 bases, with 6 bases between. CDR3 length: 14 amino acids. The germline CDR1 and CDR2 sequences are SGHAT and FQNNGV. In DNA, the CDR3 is TGTGCCAGCAGCTTAGACCCTAGCTCCTACGAGCAGTACTTC. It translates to CASSLDPSSYEQYF.

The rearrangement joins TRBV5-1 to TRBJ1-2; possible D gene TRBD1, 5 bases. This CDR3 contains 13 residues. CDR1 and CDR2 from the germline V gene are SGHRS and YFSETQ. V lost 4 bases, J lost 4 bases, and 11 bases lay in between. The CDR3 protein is CASSPGAVYGYTF. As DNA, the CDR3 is TGCGCCAGCAGCCCCGGGGCAGTCTATGGCTACACCTTC.

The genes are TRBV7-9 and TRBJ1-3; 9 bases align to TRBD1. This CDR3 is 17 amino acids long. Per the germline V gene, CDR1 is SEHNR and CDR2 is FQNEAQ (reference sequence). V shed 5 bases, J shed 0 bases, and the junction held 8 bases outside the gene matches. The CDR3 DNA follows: TGTGCCAGCAGCCCAGGGACAGGGCAAAGCTCTGGAAACACCATATATTTT. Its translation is CASSPGTGQSSGNTIYF.

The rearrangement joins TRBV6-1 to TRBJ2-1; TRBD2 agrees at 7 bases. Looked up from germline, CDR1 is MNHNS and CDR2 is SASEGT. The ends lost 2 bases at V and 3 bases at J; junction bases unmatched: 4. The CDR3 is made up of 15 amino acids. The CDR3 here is CASSERGGRYNEQFF. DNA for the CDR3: TGTGCCAGCAGTGAAAGGGGAGGGCGCTACAATGAGCAGTTCTTC.